The rows below give T cell receptor beta chains drawn from one sample of a study of PD-1 blockade in classical Hodgkin lymphoma. The data were produced by immunoSEQ multiplex PCR, yet TCRdb's version contains in-frame clones alone and is incomplete. The sample includes about 35,000 clones, more than 65% of them seen just once. Sequencing was performed on peripheral blood mononuclear cells (PBMCs), taken before the second cycle of nivolumab. The receptors were gathered from a human donor with classical Hodgkin lymphoma. CDR3s include the opening cysteine and the closing phenylalanine or tryptophan. D genes are given only for firm matches. The listing skips clone size in some rows; elsewhere it reads once, few, many or a size class.

cdr3_aa	cdr3_nt	clone_size	v_call	j_call	d_call
CASSSLIGQREKLFF	TGTGCCAGCAGCTCCTTAATAGGACAGCGTGAAAAACTGTTTTTT	few	TRBV5-6	TRBJ1-4	-
CASSLDRGNEKLFF	TGTGCCAGCAGCTTGGACAGGGGTAATGAAAAACTGTTTTTT	-	TRBV5-4	TRBJ1-4	TRBD1
CANRPGDTQYF	TGTGCCAACCGCCCAGGGGATACGCAGTATTTT	many	TRBV6-4	TRBJ2-3	-
CASSRLSGVGYNEQFF	TGTGCCAGCTCACGCCTATCTGGGGTCGGCTACAATGAGCAGTTCTTC	-	TRBV18	TRBJ2-1	-
CASSKMDLKRGAYNEQFF	TGTGCCAGCAGCAAAATGGATCTAAAGCGGGGGGCCTACAATGAGCAGTTCTTC	-	TRBV21-1	TRBJ2-1	-
CASSLWGVGDRADNEQFF	TGTGCCAGCAGTTTATGGGGGGTTGGGGACAGGGCCGACAATGAGCAGTTCTTC	-	TRBV27	TRBJ2-1	TRBD1
CASSLVAGRPGELFF	TGTGCCAGCAGCTTAGTAGCAGGGCGGCCCGGGGAGCTGTTTTTT	-	TRBV11-2	TRBJ2-2	-
CSVTARVAGVPDTQYF	TGCAGCGTAACCGCGAGGGTAGCGGGGGTCCCAGATACGCAGTATTTT	-	TRBV29-1	TRBJ2-3	TRBD2
CASSQDPGVTEAFF	TGCGCCAGCAGCCAAGATCCGGGGGTAACTGAAGCTTTCTTT	once	TRBV4-1	TRBJ1-1	-
CASSQETGGALNEQFF	TGCGCCAGCAGCCAAGAAACGGGGGGGGCCCTCAATGAGCAGTTCTTC	-	TRBV4-3	TRBJ2-1	TRBD2
CAISGRGSGETQYF	TGTGCCATCAGTGGACGGGGTTCAGGGGAGACCCAGTACTTC	-	TRBV10-3	TRBJ2-5	-
CASSSSGQAGNTIYF	TGCGCCAGCAGCTCTTCGGGACAGGCTGGAAACACCATATATTTT	-	TRBV5-1	TRBJ1-3	TRBD1
CASSQMGGFQETQYF	TGTGCCAGCTCTCAAATGGGTGGTTTTCAAGAGACCCAGTACTTC	-	TRBV2	TRBJ2-5	-
CASSLWTGVATDTQYF	TGTGCCAGCAGCCTGTGGACAGGGGTAGCCACAGATACGCAGTATTTT	-	TRBV14	TRBJ2-3	TRBD1
CASSKSPGRESEQYF	TGTGCCAGCAGCAAGTCCCCGGGCCGGGAGAGCGAGCAGTACTTC	-	TRBV21-1	TRBJ2-7	-
CASRPPGTRFYEQYF	TGTGCAAGTCGCCCCCCGGGAACTCGATTCTACGAGCAGTACTTC	-	TRBV12-2	TRBJ2-7	-
CASSYGSGGSPDTQYF	TGTGCCAGCAGTTACGGTAGCGGGGGGTCCCCAGATACGCAGTATTTT	-	TRBV6-6	TRBJ2-3	TRBD2
CASSYRALNTEAFF	TGTGCCAGCAGTTACAGGGCCTTGAACACTGAAGCTTTCTTT	-	TRBV6-6	TRBJ1-1	-
CASSLGGRSSYEQYF	TGTGCCAGCAGCCTAGGCGGGAGGAGCTCCTACGAGCAGTACTTC	once	TRBV7-2	TRBJ2-7	TRBD2
CASSLDGGDSYNEQFF	TGTGCCAGCAGCTTAGACGGGGGGGACTCCTACAATGAGCAGTTCTTC	few	TRBV13	TRBJ2-1	TRBD2
CASSESSRGEQYF	TGTGCCAGCAGCGAGAGTAGCCGGGGCGAGCAGTACTTC	-	TRBV9	TRBJ2-7	-
CASSAQVVNTGELFF	TGTGCCAGCAGCGCTCAGGTTGTAAACACCGGGGAGCTGTTTTTT	-	TRBV5-8	TRBJ2-2	-
CATSTATPGGELFF	TGTGCCACCAGCACCGCTACCCCTGGCGGGGAGCTGTTTTTT	-	TRBV15	TRBJ2-2	-
CASSEWSGGAGETQYF	TGTGCCAGCAGTGAATGGAGCGGGGGGGCCGGGGAGACCCAGTACTTC	few	TRBV6-1	TRBJ2-5	TRBD2
CASSIAQIGNQPQHF	TGTGCCAGTAGTATCGCCCAGATTGGGAATCAGCCCCAGCATTTT	once	TRBV19	TRBJ1-5	-
CASGRVKGTDTQYF	TGTGCCAGCGGGAGGGTGAAGGGGACAGATACGCAGTATTTT	-	TRBV6-1	TRBJ2-3	TRBD2
CAIRVRVTGAIDTQYF	TGTGCCATCAGGGTTCGGGTTACGGGGGCTATAGATACGCAGTATTTT	-	TRBV10-3	TRBJ2-3	-
CASSLPGGLWQPQHF	TGTGCCAGCAGCTTGCCTGGGGGGTTATGGCAGCCCCAGCATTTT	-	TRBV5-8	TRBJ1-5	-
CASTSLAGVTGELFF	TGTGCCAGCACAAGTCTAGCGGGGGTCACCGGGGAGCTGTTTTTT	-	TRBV9	TRBJ2-2	TRBD2
CASSVVSGGYRSDTQYF	TGTGCCAGCAGTGTCGTTAGCGGGGGGTACCGATCAGATACGCAGTATTTT	-	TRBV2	TRBJ2-3	TRBD2
CASSLGEGTLSYEQYF	TGTGCCAGCAGTTTGGGGGAAGGGACACTTTCTTACGAGCAGTACTTC	-	TRBV27	TRBJ2-7	-
CASGGGRNEKLFF	TGTGCCAGTGGTGGGGGCCGGAATGAAAAACTGTTTTTT	once	TRBV2	TRBJ1-4	-
CASSQGGNPYNEQFF	TGTGCCAGCAGCCAGGGGGGTAATCCCTACAATGAGCAGTTCTTC	-	TRBV6-1	TRBJ2-1	-
CSVGSLYEQYF	TGCAGCGTTGGCAGTCTCTACGAGCAGTACTTC	few	TRBV29-1	TRBJ2-7	-
CASSLGQARGGTEAFF	TGCGCCAGCAGCCTTGGACAGGCCCGCGGGGGCACTGAAGCTTTCTTT	-	TRBV5-1	TRBJ1-1	TRBD1